The clone carrying this T cell receptor beta chain was seen once. The antigen remains undetermined. The junction and the germline gene differ at one end; a read error may be behind it. The study separated CD4+ cells into CD45RA+ naive and CD45RA-negative memory subsets. This sample was included in a study of shared clonotypes between healthy human individuals. Study observations and caveats: Sampling covered nothing but blood. Tissue TCR repertoires likely differ from those found in blood. With a few donors compared, around 5% of naive CD4 clonotypes were shared.

The CDR3 sequence is 11 residues long. CDR1 is WNHNN, CDR2 SYGVQD, per germline (reference sequence). Assay runs were performed at deep level. Sequencing used immunoSEQ multiplex PCR; TCRdb keeps in-frame clones, though not all of them. The data contain roughly 2.4 million clones, 95% of them singletons. The sample comprised naive CD4+ T cells sorted from blood. Regarding subset: CD45RA+ positively selected. This chain links TRBV10-1 with TRBJ2-7; 8 nucleotides align to TRBD1. The sequence derives from a man aged 18 to 35 in good health. In DNA form, the CDR3 reads TGCGCCAGCAACCCCGGGACAGGCACGACCTTC. The encoded protein is CASNPGTGTTF.